Reported below is one T cell receptor (beta chain). What antigen it recognizes has not been identified. No base quality values were provided; no much bigger clone lies one nucleotide off. For TCRbeta CDR3 sequencing, genomic DNA from the sorted cells was extracted using the QIAGEN DNeasy Blood and Tissue Kit. Through immunoSEQ, high-throughput TCRbeta CDR3 sequencing was done commercially, including PCR amplification with internal controls and bias correction. The authors' pipeline ran thus. A unique productive TCRbeta sequence was defined by the CDR3 nucleotide sequence when primers matched, and otherwise by the CDR3 amino acid sequence together with the Vbeta and Jbeta genes. A sequence was defined as donor-reactive if the sequence was expanded at least 5-fold in CFSE-low cells compared with unstimulated cells and had a frequency of at least 0.01% in CFSE-low cells. Jensen-Shannon divergence, calculated on the top 100 TCRbeta sequences ranked by frequency, was used to quantify repertoire divergence. For samples with multiple sequencing runs, sorting error was corrected in each run separately before the runs were combined. The source is immuneACCESS, and TCRdb retained only in-frame sequences with V and J called. Part of the clones is not carried over; for the studies checked, unresolved V genes explain less than half of this, and the remainder is unexplained. Clone size and the V and J calls come from that table; the DNA yielded D and trimming. Across this sample there are about 15,000 clones, with around 53% seen only once. In total, the top ten clones hold around 3.2% of the sample.

CDR1 is given as SGHNT and CDR2 as YENEEA, both from the germline V gene. There are 15 amino acids in the CDR3, from cysteine to phenylalanine inclusive. Just CDR3 DNA is preserved here, 45 bases in frame from base 1. Trimming at the junction amounts to 1 base on V and 2 bases on J, and the germline ends lie 12 bases apart. The entry originates in a study of Tregs in tolerant kidney transplant recipients (dated by TCRdb to about 2019). For the wider study: The transplants used related donors along with nonmyeloablative bone marrow transplantation, and in the human trials mixed chimerism was transient. Before combined kidney and bone marrow transplantation, this study identified donor-specific regulatory T cells using TCRbeta sequencing and then followed those same cells after transplant.

Sample time point, as interpreted from the label and publication: blood sample drawn before combined kidney and bone marrow transplant. For bulk CFSE mixed lymphocyte reactions, CFSE-labeled recipient PBMCs were cocultured for five to six days with irradiated donor PBMCs and were then stained for CD3/CD4/CD8 and FACS-sorted. Patients were 4 combined kidney and bone marrow transplant recipients from the ITN036ST trial, and only these trial subjects had samples available. Healthy control blood was separated into PBMCs by Ficoll density gradient and cryopreserved, and patient PBMCs were collected both before and after transplant. What the study reported, not specific to this receptor: Biological reproducibility was not directly addressed, though technical replication error appeared minimal. Because the PCR primers were changed over time for some patients, nucleotide-level comparison could not be performed across the samples from those patients. Because only a small number of patients were included, the study had limitations, and the results will need to be validated in larger populations as well as under other immunosuppression protocols. Donor-specific Treg expansion was found to exceed global Treg expansion in tolerant patients, suggesting antigen-driven rather than nonspecific expansion. Expanding Tregs with activated donor B cells appeared to identify the most biologically relevant and donor-specific TCRbeta repertoire.

The sequence is built from TRBV11-3 and TRBJ2-7; a tentative D match to TRBD1 spans 6 bases. This receptor was taken from a human patient who received a combined kidney and bone marrow transplant. The sample in question was CD4+ T cells from blood cultured with allogeneic cells, obtained before the transplant. In nucleotide form, the sequence is TGTGCCAGCAGCTTAGGGGCAGGGGCGCCCTACGAGCAGTACTTC. This codes for CASSLGAGAPYEQYF.